One sample yielded the 10 T cell receptor beta chains listed below, sequenced in a study of T cell responses to AZD1222 COVID-19 vaccine. The method was immunoSEQ multiplex PCR; TCRdb's version includes in-frame clones alone and lacks a portion of them. In the table there are about 140,000 clones, around nine tenths of which are singletons. The specimen comprised peripheral blood, sampled on day 0 of AZD1222 vaccination. These TCRs come from an adult in good health.

The gene calls are TRBV5-6 and TRBJ1-3; D may be TRBD1 (6 bases). The CDR3 is made up of 17 amino acids. The ends were cut back, 3 bases at V and 0 bases at J, with 16 bases in the middle. CDR1 SGHDT and CDR2 YYEEEE come from the germline V gene. As DNA, the CDR3 is TGTGCCAGCAGCTACCGGGACACCCGGATCTCTGGAAACACCATATATTTT. As protein: CASSYRDTRISGNTIYF.

The chain has TRBV12-1 and TRBJ2-1. TRBV12-1 represents a pseudogene. The CDR3 has 16 residues. The CDR3 DNA is TGTGCCAGCAGCTTTAATCGGGGCGAGTCCCGGCCTGAGCAGTTCTTC. Its translation is CASSFNRGESRPEQFF.

The chain employs TRBV18 and TRBJ2-2; D not certain. This CDR3 region has 12 residues. Germline V gene sequence: CDR1 KGHSH, CDR2 LQKENI. V lost 3 bases to trimming and J lost 7 bases, with 6 bases between them. CDR3 in amino acids: CASSPRFGELFF. The CDR3 DNA sequence: TGTGCCAGCTCACCGCGATTCGGGGAGCTGTTTTTT.

CDR3 bases: TGTGCCAGCAGCTTGAAACAGACCACCGGGGAGCTGTTTTTT. Translating it yields CASSLKQTTGELFF. The V and J genes are TRBV5-4 and TRBJ2-2, with D uncertain. From germline, CDR1 is SGHNT and CDR2 YYREEE (reference sequence). V dropped 1 base and J dropped 4 bases, with 8 bases sitting between them. The CDR3 length is 14 residues.

The chain couples TRBV3-1 (or the pseudogene TRBV3-2) to TRBJ2-7; D possibly uses TRBD1 or TRBD2 (5 bases each). The CDR3 sequence is 14 residues long. In germline, CDR1 is LGHDT, CDR2 YNNKEL (reference sequence). V gave up 3 bases and J gave up 5 bases, with 14 bases separating them. The CDR3 bases are TGTGCCAGCAGCCAGCAGATCCGGGACGACGAGCAGTACTTC. Its translation is CASSQQIRDDEQYF.

CDR3 region: CASSQARRSQETQYF. The CDR3 DNA reads as TGTGCCAGCAGCCAAGCCCGCAGAAGCCAAGAGACCCAGTACTTC. The rearrangement joins TRBV3-1 (or the pseudogene TRBV3-2) to TRBJ2-5, with unresolved D. The length of the CDR3 is 15 residues. Per germline, CDR1 LGHDT and CDR2 YNNKEL (reference sequence). Trimming stripped 1 base from V and 1 base from J, with 10 bases between.

V usage is TRBV2 and J usage is TRBJ2-3; D is perhaps TRBD1 or TRBD2 (5 bases each). The V end lost 6 bases, the J end lost 14 bases, and 21 bases lay between the germline ends. Germline CDR1 and CDR2: SNHLY and FYNNEI. The CDR3 runs 13 residues. The CDR3 bases are TGTGCCAGCAGCCCCCCCGGGGCAAAACGCCCGTATTTT. It translates to CASSPPGAKRPYF.

This chain connects TRBV10-3 to TRBJ2-1; 7 bases agree with TRBD2. The ends lost 8 bases at V and 1 base at J; junction bases unmatched: 2. The CDR3 sequence is 13 residues long. Per germline, CDR1 ENHRY and CDR2 SYGVKD. The CDR3 DNA sequence: TGTGCCATCGCGGGAGAGTCCTACAATGAGCAGTTCTTC. Its translation is CAIAGESYNEQFF.

CDR3 protein: CASSKPGGSNTGELFF. The CDR3 nucleotides are TGTGCCAGCAGCAAACCGGGGGGCTCGAACACCGGGGAGCTGTTTTTT. J is TRBJ2-2 and V is TRBV5-4; TRBD2 might be the D (7 bases). CDR1 and CDR2 (germline): SGHNT, YYREEE (reference sequence). This CDR3 has 16 residues. The ends were cut back, 4 bases at V and 0 bases at J, with 13 bases in the middle.

V is TRBV2 and J is TRBJ2-2, with D possibly matching TRBD1 (5 bases). The V gene lost 2 bases and the J gene lost 6 bases, with 10 bases spanning the gap. This CDR3 contains 14 residues. CDR1 and CDR2 (germline): SNHLY, FYNNEI. Here the CDR3 reads CASSERTFAGELFF. CDR3 nucleotide sequence: TGTGCCAGCAGTGAAAGGACATTCGCCGGGGAGCTGTTTTTT.